The 10 T cell receptor beta chains listed next were all sequenced from one sample in a study of T cell changes during pregnancy in multiple sclerosis. The repertoire was sequenced with immunoSEQ multiplex PCR; TCRdb's copy has only in-frame clones and lacks some. The sample has about 60,000 clones, just over 90% seen once. Here the sequenced sample was CD4+ T cells from peripheral blood mononuclear cells, taken in the second trimester of pregnancy. These receptors were taken from a female donor with multiple sclerosis, enrolled in a pregnancy study.

The chain combines TRBV30 with TRBJ1-4, with D possibly matching TRBD1 (5 bases). The germline CDR1 and CDR2 sequences are GTSNPN and SVGIG (reference sequence). The CDR3 is 12 residues long. Trimming left V 5 bases short and J 8 bases short, with 12 bases between. For the CDR3, the DNA is TGTGCCTGGGGGAGGGACGGCGAAAAACTGTTTTTT. Translating it yields CAWGRDGEKLFF. Supplemented by reference TRBV30 and TRBJ1-4, the full variable domain reads SQTIHQWPATLVQPVGSPLSLECTVEGTSNPNLYWYRQAAGRGLQLLFYSVGIGQISSEVPQNLSASRPQDRQFILSSKKLLLSDSGFYLCAWGRDGEKLFFGSGTQLSVL.

The chain has TRBV7-2 and TRBJ2-5, with a possible D match to TRBD1 (5 bases). This CDR3 region has 14 residues. V lost 1 base to trimming and J lost 3 bases, with 9 bases between them. Germline V gives CDR1 SGHTA, CDR2 FQGNSA. Here the CDR3 reads CASSLDRQEETQYF. Written as DNA, the CDR3 is TGTGCCAGCAGCTTAGACAGGCAAGAAGAGACCCAGTACTTC.

This chain links TRBV7-9 with TRBJ1-1; 7 positions agree with TRBD1. The CDR3 is 15 residues long. Germline trimming cut 4 bases from V and 2 bases from J; bases unmatched to any gene: 7. CDR1 is SEHNR and CDR2 is FQNEAQ in the germline V gene (reference sequence). This CDR3 reads CASSSRGQPNTEAFF. CDR3 bases: TGTGCCAGCAGCTCGCGGGGACAGCCAAACACTGAAGCTTTCTTT.

This clone has only one observation. This rearrangement joins TRBV27 to TRBJ1-1, with D unclear. This CDR3 has 16 amino acids. V gave up 5 bases and J gave up 5 bases, with 21 bases separating them. Germline V gene data show CDR1 as MNHEY and CDR2 as SMNVEV (reference sequence). The CDR3 region has the DNA TGTGCCAGCAGTGCCCGAGGAGGGCGGACGGGGACTGAAGCTTTCTTT. The encoded protein is CASSARGGRTGTEAFF.

The chain has TRBV7-3 and TRBJ2-3; 9 nucleotides align to TRBD1. The germline CDR1 and CDR2 sequences are SGHTA and FQGTGA. Germline trimming cut 0 bases from V and 3 bases from J; bases unmatched to any gene: 1. This CDR3 region has 15 residues. The CDR3 reads CASSLTGTGTDTQYF. As DNA, the CDR3 is TGTGCCAGCAGCTTAACCGGGACAGGGACAGATACGCAGTATTTT.

The rearrangement uses TRBV7-2 and TRBJ2-3, with TRBD2 matching 14 bases. Losses at the gene ends were 4 bases for V and 2 bases for J; bases not matched to a gene: 2. The CDR3 consists of 16 residues. Per germline, CDR1 SGHTA and CDR2 FQGNSA. CDR3 sequence reads: CASSSGLAGATDTQYF. The CDR3 DNA is TGTGCCAGCAGCTCGGGACTAGCGGGGGCCACAGATACGCAGTATTTT.

This clone was counted between two and nine times. The gene calls are TRBV28 and TRBJ2-7; tentatively, D is TRBD1 (5 bases). In germline, CDR1 is MDHEN, CDR2 SYDVKM. The ends were cut back, 3 bases at V and 9 bases at J, with 21 bases in the middle. The CDR3 contains 15 residues. CDR3 sequence (DNA): TGTGCCAGCAGTTTGAATGGGGCTATGGACATTCTGCAGTACTTC. It is translated as CASSLNGAMDILQYF.

The chain uses TRBV4-1 and TRBJ2-5; tentatively, D is TRBD2 (5 bases). The V gene's germline CDR1 is MGHRA and CDR2 YSYEKL. The CDR3 is 16 residues long. V lost 4 bases, J lost 1 base, and 16 bases lay in between. CDR3 nucleotides: TGCGCCAGCAGCCCCCTTATCCGGACTGGCCAAGAGACCCAGTACTTC. Amino acids: CASSPLIRTGQETQYF.

The V gene is TRBV6-5, the J gene TRBJ2-7; TRBD2 matches 7 bases. The germline gives CDR1 MNHEY, CDR2 SVGAGI. Trimming took 6 bases from V and 2 from J; bases not matched to a gene: 7. The CDR3 runs to 14 residues. Here the CDR3 DNA reads TGTGCCAGCAGGGAGCCGGGGGGAACCTACGAGCAGTACTTC. This codes for CASREPGGTYEQYF.

This rearrangement joins TRBV7-2 to TRBJ1-6; 8 nucleotides align to TRBD1. Trimming removed 6 bases from V and 13 bases from J; junction bases left unmatched: 14. The CDR3 has 15 amino acids. Germline CDR1 and CDR2: SGHTA and FQGNSA. The DNA for the CDR3 is TGTGCCAGCAGATCCTCGAGGGACAGGCAATCTCCCCTCCACTTT. Translated: CASRSSRDRQSPLHF.